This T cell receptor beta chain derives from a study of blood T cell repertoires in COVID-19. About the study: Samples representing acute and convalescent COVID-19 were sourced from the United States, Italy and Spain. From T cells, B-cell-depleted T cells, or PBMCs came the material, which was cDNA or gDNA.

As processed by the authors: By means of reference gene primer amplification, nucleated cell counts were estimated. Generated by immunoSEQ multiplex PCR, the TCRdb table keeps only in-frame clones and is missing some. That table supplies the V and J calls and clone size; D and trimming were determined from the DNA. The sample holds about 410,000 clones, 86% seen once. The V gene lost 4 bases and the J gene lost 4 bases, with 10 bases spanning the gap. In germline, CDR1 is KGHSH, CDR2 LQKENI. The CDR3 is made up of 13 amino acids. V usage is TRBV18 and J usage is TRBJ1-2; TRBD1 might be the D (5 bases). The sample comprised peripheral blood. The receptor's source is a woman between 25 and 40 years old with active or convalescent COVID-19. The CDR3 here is CASSQDSGYGYTF. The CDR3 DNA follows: TGTGCCAGCTCACAAGACAGTGGCTATGGCTACACCTTC.